These 30 T cell receptor beta chains originate from one sample sequenced in a study of blood T cell repertoires in COVID-19. The table came from immunoSEQ multiplex PCR; TCRdb's copy has only in-frame clones and leaves some out. The sample lists under 500,000 clones, over 75% occurring once. Sequenced material: PBMCs or T cells enriched from blood (not recorded which). These receptors came from a man aged 25 to 40 who had recovered from COVID-19.

V gene TRBV7-9 combines with J gene TRBJ2-3; 11 bases line up with TRBD1. Per germline, CDR1 SEHNR and CDR2 FQNEAQ (reference sequence). Trimming cost V 6 bases and J 4 bases; bases outside gene matches: 6. The CDR3 runs 15 residues. As DNA, the CDR3 is TGTGCCAGCAGTGGGACAGGGGGGCTCTCAGATACGCAGTATTTT. Its protein is CASSGTGGLSDTQYF. The variable domain in full, with the rest retrieved from reference TRBV7-9 and TRBJ2-3, is DTGVSQNPRHKITKRGQNVTFRCDPISEHNRLYWYRQTLGQGPEFLTYFQNEAQLEKSRLLSDRFSAERPKGSFSTLEIQRTEQGDSAMYLCASSGTGGLSDTQYFGPGTRLTVL.

This chain uses TRBV29-1 with TRBJ1-3; the D gene is possibly TRBD1 (5 bases). Trimming removed 4 bases at V and 1 base at J, with 11 bases between. The germline V gene encodes CDR1 SQVTM and CDR2 ANQGSEA. This CDR3 region has 14 residues. For the CDR3, the DNA is TGCAGCGTTGTGCAGGGTCGGTCTGGAAACACCATATATTTT. It encodes CSVVQGRSGNTIYF.

This rearrangement joins TRBV30 to TRBJ1-1; D unresolved. In germline, CDR1 is GTSNPN, CDR2 SVGIG (reference sequence). The CDR3 is 12 amino acids. Trimming took 5 bases from V and 3 from J, leaving 10 bases between them. The CDR3 loop reads CAWEEGYTEAFF. The CDR3 DNA reads TGTGCCTGGGAGGAGGGATACACTGAAGCTTTCTTT.

The rearrangement links TRBV28 to TRBJ2-7; 11 positions agree with TRBD1. There are 15 residues in the CDR3. Germline CDR1 reads MDHEN; CDR2 reads SYDVKM. The V and J ends lost 5 bases and 3 bases, in that order; junction bases with no gene match: 6. This chain's CDR3 is CASSLDRGPYYEQYF. CDR3 nucleotide sequence: TGTGCCAGCAGTCTGGACAGGGGGCCCTACTACGAGCAGTACTTC.

This chain connects TRBV3-1 (or the pseudogene TRBV3-2) to TRBJ1-2; 8 nucleotides align to TRBD1. Germline trimming cut 1 base from V and 0 bases from J; bases unmatched to any gene: 4. The V gene's germline CDR1 is LGHDT and CDR2 YNNKEL (reference sequence). The CDR3 is 16 amino acids. In DNA, the CDR3 is TGTGCCAGCAGCCAAGCCGGGACAGGAGCTAACTATGGCTACACCTTC. Translated: CASSQAGTGANYGYTF.

The CDR3: CASKQNTEAFF. The DNA of the CDR3 is TGTGCCAGCAAACAGAACACTGAAGCTTTCTTT. This chain links TRBV2 with TRBJ1-1; D gene unclear. Germline lookup yields CDR1 SNHLY and CDR2 FYNNEI. This CDR3 has 11 amino acids. Between the trimmed V and J ends, which lost 7 bases and 1 base, there was a span of 4 bases.

The V call is TRBV30, the J call TRBJ1-3; no reliable D call. V lost 0 bases and J 0 bases, leaving 6 bases between the germline ends. The length of the CDR3 is 14 residues. CDR1 is GTSNPN, CDR2 SVGIG, per germline (reference sequence). CDR3 in DNA: TGTGCCTGGAGTGTACAGATCTCTGGAAACACCATATATTTT. Residues: CAWSVQISGNTIYF. Filled out from reference TRBV30 and TRBJ1-3, the complete variable domain reads SQTIHQWPATLVQPVGSPLSLECTVEGTSNPNLYWYRQAAGRGLQLLFYSVGIGQISSEVPQNLSASRPQDRQFILSSKKLLLSDSGFYLCAWSVQISGNTIYFGEGSWLTVV.

The chain carries TRBV25-1 and TRBJ2-1; D may be TRBD2 (5 bases). Deletions cut 1 base from V and 6 bases from J, with 7 bases between. The CDR3 extends over 13 amino acids. Germline CDR1 is MGHDK and CDR2 is SYGVNS. The CDR3 DNA reads as TGTGCCAGCAGTGAATGGGAGAGCAATGAGCAGTTCTTC. Translating gives CASSEWESNEQFF.

The CDR3 spells CASSPRDPGQPQHF. The CDR3 bases are TGTGCCAGCAGCCCCCGCGACCCGGGGCAGCCCCAGCATTTT. The chain employs TRBV27 and TRBJ1-5; D is ambiguous. Germline V gives CDR1 MNHEY, CDR2 SMNVEV (reference sequence). V lost 6 bases and J lost 7, with 16 bases in between. CDR3 length: 14 amino acids.

The chain couples TRBV5-5 to TRBJ2-1; 12 nucleotides line up with TRBD2. CDR3 size: 14 residues. The trim removed 3 bases at V and 7 bases at J, leaving 2 bases unmatched. The V gene's germline CDR1 is SGHKS and CDR2 YYEKEE (reference sequence). CDR3 amino acids: CASSWTSGNNEQFF. CDR3 nucleotide sequence: TGTGCCAGCAGCTGGACTAGCGGGAATAATGAGCAGTTCTTC.

The chain couples TRBV7-9 to TRBJ1-4; tentative D call: TRBD1 (5 bases). V was clipped by 3 bases and J by 7 bases, with 18 bases between them. CDR1 SEHNR and CDR2 FQNEAQ come from the germline V gene (reference sequence). This CDR3 is built from 16 residues. CDR3 in DNA: TGTGCCAGCAGCTTCCCTTTACGGGGGACCGTTGAAAAACTGTTTTTT. Translated: CASSFPLRGTVEKLFF.

The J gene is TRBJ2-3, the V gene TRBV10-3; 10 nucleotides match TRBD2. Germline CDR1 and CDR2: ENHRY and SYGVKD. V shed 2 bases and J 4 bases; nucleotides not matched to a gene: 6. This CDR3 has 16 amino acids. CDR3 loop: CAISERLAGSSDTQYF. The CDR3 region has the DNA TGTGCCATCAGTGAGCGACTAGCGGGTTCTTCAGATACGCAGTATTTT.

V and J are TRBV6-5 and TRBJ2-7, with TRBD1 matching over 9 bases. Per the germline V gene, CDR1 is MNHEY and CDR2 is SVGAGI. Unmatched junction bases numbered 4, after V lost 4 bases and J lost 3 bases. The length of the CDR3 is 14 residues. CDR3: CASSSRQGGYEQYF. CDR3 in DNA: TGTGCCAGCAGTTCCCGACAGGGGGGCTACGAGCAGTACTTC.

The rearrangement joins TRBV29-1 to TRBJ1-3, with TRBD1 matching over 7 bases. The ends lost 4 bases at V and 5 bases at J; junction bases unmatched: 5. Germline lookup yields CDR1 SQVTM and CDR2 ANQGSEA. The CDR3 extends over 13 amino acids. Here the CDR3 reads CSVVDRRRNTIYF. DNA of the CDR3: TGCAGCGTTGTGGACAGGAGGCGAAACACCATATATTTT.

This chain joins TRBV5-4 and TRBJ2-1; D may be TRBD2 (5 bases). V dropped 2 bases and J dropped 12 bases, with 9 bases sitting between them. The CDR3 consists of 11 residues. CDR1 and CDR2 from the germline V gene are SGHNT and YYREEE (reference sequence). CDR3 amino acids: CASSFDEGQFF. For the CDR3, the DNA is TGTGCCAGCAGCTTCGATGAGGGGCAGTTCTTC.

The rearrangement joins TRBV7-2 to TRBJ2-2; possible D gene TRBD1, 5 bases. Germline assignment: CDR1 SGHTA and CDR2 FQGNSA. There are 12 residues in the CDR3. The V and J ends lost 8 bases and 1 base respectively, with 5 bases between them. The chain's CDR3 is CASGQNTGELFF. CDR3 in DNA: TGTGCCAGCGGACAGAACACCGGGGAGCTGTTTTTT.

The rearrangement uses TRBV28 and TRBJ1-4, with TRBD1 matching 8 bases. Germline V CDR1 and CDR2: MDHEN, SYDVKM. The CDR3 has 14 amino acids. With V trimmed by 4 bases and J by 5 bases, 3 bases remained unmatched. The CDR3 DNA sequence: TGTGCCAGCAGTTCACGACAGGGGAATGAAAAACTGTTTTTT. This codes for CASSSRQGNEKLFF.

J is TRBJ1-3 and V is TRBV5-1, with D possibly matching TRBD1 (6 bases). This CDR3 is built from 16 residues. Germline-derived CDR1 and CDR2 are SGHRS and YFSETQ. Trimming removed 4 bases at V and 0 bases at J, with 14 bases between. The CDR3 DNA reads TGCGCCAGCAGCGCACAAGGGGGACACTCTGGAAACACCATATATTTT. This codes for CASSAQGGHSGNTIYF.

The chain has TRBV7-9 and TRBJ1-1; D unclear. Germline assignment: CDR1 SEHNR and CDR2 FQNEAQ (reference sequence). The CDR3 has 15 residues. Between the trimmed V and J ends, which lost 5 bases and 1 base, there was a span of 14 bases. The CDR3 region has the DNA TGTGCCAGCAGCGCCCGGGAGGGAAAGAACACTGAAGCTTTCTTT. The encoded protein is CASSAREGKNTEAFF. Supplemented by reference TRBV7-9 and TRBJ1-1, the full variable domain reads DTGVSQNPRHKITKRGQNVTFRCDPISEHNRLYWYRQTLGQGPEFLTYFQNEAQLEKSRLLSDRFSAERPKGSFSTLEIQRTEQGDSAMYLCASSAREGKNTEAFFGQGTRLTVV.

This chain uses TRBV23-1 with TRBJ2-5; 8 bases match TRBD1. TRBV23-1 is annotated as an ORF whose role is uncertain. There are 17 residues in the CDR3. Germline trimming cut 2 bases from V and 5 bases from J; bases unmatched to any gene: 13. DNA for the CDR3: TGCGCCAGCAGTCAACCAATGACAGGGGTCAGACGGGAGACCCAGTACTTC. Residues: CASSQPMTGVRRETQYF.

This clone was seen a single time. The genes are TRBV4-1 and TRBJ2-2, with 8 nucleotides matching TRBD1. The CDR3 is made up of 15 amino acids. Germline assignment: CDR1 MGHRA and CDR2 YSYEKL. J was trimmed by 3 bases and V by 4 bases; bases with no gene match: 4. The CDR3 is CASSLQGADTGELFF. In nucleotides, the CDR3 is TGCGCCAGCAGCCTCCAGGGGGCTGACACCGGGGAGCTGTTTTTT.

The rearrangement links TRBV19 to TRBJ1-5; 10 positions match TRBD1. CDR1 and CDR2 from the germline V gene are LNHDA and SQIVND (reference sequence). CDR3 length: 18 amino acids. Unmatched junction bases numbered 9, after V lost 4 bases and J lost 0 bases. CDR3 DNA sequence: TGTGCCAGTAGTAAGTTCGACAGGGGGCGCGTTAGCAATCAGCCCCAGCATTTT. It yields the protein CASSKFDRGRVSNQPQHF.

The table lists this clone with a few counts. This chain connects TRBV15 to TRBJ1-1; a weak D match, TRBD1 (6 bases). The CDR3 totals 17 residues. The V gene lost 0 bases and the J gene lost 1 base, with 15 bases spanning the gap. Per the germline V gene, CDR1 is LNHNV and CDR2 is YYDKDF (reference sequence). Written as DNA, the CDR3 is TGTGCCACCAGCAGAGATCTGGCAGGGGCCGGGAACACTGAAGCTTTCTTT. Translating gives CATSRDLAGAGNTEAFF.

V gene TRBV4-1 combines with J gene TRBJ2-5; 9 nucleotides agree with TRBD2. Trimming removed 0 bases from V and 2 bases from J; junction bases left unmatched: 7. The CDR3 has 17 residues. Germline V lookup: CDR1 MGHRA, CDR2 YSYEKL. The CDR3 loop is CASSQDIWTSAQETQYF. The CDR3 DNA reads as TGCGCCAGCAGCCAAGACATTTGGACTAGCGCACAAGAGACCCAGTACTTC.

The chain is built from TRBV5-1 and TRBJ2-3; 10 positions match TRBD2. V trimming: 3 bases; J trimming: 2 bases; junction bases outside the gene matches: 6. Germline loops: CDR1 SGHRS, CDR2 YFSETQ. CDR3 size: 16 residues. The CDR3 region has the DNA TGCGCCAGCAGCTCGTCCCTAGCGGGAGTCACAGATACGCAGTATTTT. Translation: CASSSSLAGVTDTQYF.

A note on this clone: Germline and junction disagree at one end, which may indicate a read error. The chain links TRBV11-3 to TRBJ1-5; TRBD1 matches 10 bases. This CDR3 has 16 amino acids. Germline V gives CDR1 SGHNT, CDR2 YENEEA. DNA for the CDR3: TGTGCCAGCAGCTTATGGACAGGGGGTAGCTATCAGCCCCAGCATTTT. As protein: CASSLWTGGSYQPQHF.

V and J are TRBV24-1 and TRBJ2-7; 12 bases line up with TRBD2. Germline CDR1 and CDR2: KGHDR and SFDVKD. The ends lost 1 base at V and 11 bases at J; junction bases unmatched: 11. The CDR3 extends over 16 amino acids. CDR3 bases: TGTGCCACCAGTGATTTTCAGACTAGCGGGAGAGGGGTGGAGTACTTC. This gives the protein CATSDFQTSGRGVEYF.

The chain uses TRBV30 and TRBJ1-1, with 9 bases matching TRBD1. Losses at the gene ends were 8 bases for V and 1 base for J; bases not matched to a gene: 2. This CDR3 is 12 amino acids long. Germline V gene sequence: CDR1 GTSNPN, CDR2 SVGIG (reference sequence). The CDR3: CAKQGANTEAFF. CDR3 sequence (DNA): TGTGCCAAACAGGGGGCGAACACTGAAGCTTTCTTT.

The chain is built from TRBV7-2 and TRBJ1-6; 9 bases fit TRBD1. The J segment lost 7 bases and the V segment lost 5 bases, leaving 3 bases of the junction unmatched. The CDR3 is made up of 14 amino acids. The germline gives CDR1 SGHTA, CDR2 FQGNSA. CDR3 bases: TGTGCCAGCAGCGACAGGGGGTACAATTCACCCCTCCACTTT. It encodes CASSDRGYNSPLHF.

The chain combines TRBV4-1 with TRBJ2-3, with TRBD2 matching over 8 bases. J was trimmed by 1 base and V by 4 bases; bases with no gene match: 22. The CDR3 is 21 residues long. In germline, CDR1 is MGHRA, CDR2 YSYEKL. CDR3 residues: CASSPLPSAGGLRVGTDTQYF. The CDR3 nucleotides are TGCGCCAGCAGCCCGTTGCCATCGGCGGGAGGCCTTAGAGTCGGCACAGATACGCAGTATTTT.